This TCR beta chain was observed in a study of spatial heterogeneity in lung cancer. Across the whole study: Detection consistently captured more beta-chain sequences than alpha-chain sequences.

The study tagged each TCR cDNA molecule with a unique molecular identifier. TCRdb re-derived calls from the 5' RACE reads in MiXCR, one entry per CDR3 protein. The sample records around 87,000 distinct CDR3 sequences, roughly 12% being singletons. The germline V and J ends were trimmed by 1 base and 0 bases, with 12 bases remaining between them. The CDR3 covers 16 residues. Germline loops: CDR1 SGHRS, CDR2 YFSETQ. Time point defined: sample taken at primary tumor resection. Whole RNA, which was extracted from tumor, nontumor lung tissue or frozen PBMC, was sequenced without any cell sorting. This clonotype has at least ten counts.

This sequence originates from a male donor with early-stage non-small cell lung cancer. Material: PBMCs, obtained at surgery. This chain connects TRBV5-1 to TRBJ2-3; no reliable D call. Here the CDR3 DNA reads TGCGCCAGCAGCTTGAGTGCCCAGGCGAGCACAGATACGCAGTATTTT. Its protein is CASSLSAQASTDTQYF.